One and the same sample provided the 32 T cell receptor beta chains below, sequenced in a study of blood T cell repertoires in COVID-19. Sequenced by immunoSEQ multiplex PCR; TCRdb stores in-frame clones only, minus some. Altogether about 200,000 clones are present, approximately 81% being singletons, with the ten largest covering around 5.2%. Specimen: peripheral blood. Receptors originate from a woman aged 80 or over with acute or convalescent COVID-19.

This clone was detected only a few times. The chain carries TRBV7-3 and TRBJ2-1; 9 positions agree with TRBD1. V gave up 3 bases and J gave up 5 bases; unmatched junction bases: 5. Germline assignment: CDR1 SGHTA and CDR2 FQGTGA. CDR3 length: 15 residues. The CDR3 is CASSFPGTGNNEQFF. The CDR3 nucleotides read TGTGCCAGCAGCTTTCCCGGGACAGGGAACAATGAGCAGTTCTTC.

The CDR3 loop is CASSKKGGRPRQAGRIYGYTF. CDR3 nucleotides: TGTGCCAGCAGCAAAAAGGGGGGGAGGCCCCGACAGGCCGGGCGGATCTATGGCTACACCTTC. This chain connects TRBV21-1 to TRBJ1-2. TRBV21-1 is recorded as a pseudogene. The CDR3 is 21 residues long.

The CDR3 here is CASSDTPQGTEAFF. CDR3 coding DNA: TGTGCCAGCAGCGATACTCCACAGGGGACTGAAGCTTTCTTT. This chain uses TRBV9 with TRBJ1-1; 7 nucleotides match TRBD1. With 3 bases clipped from V and 5 bases from J, the junction kept 7 bases outside the gene matches. The germline CDR1 and CDR2 sequences are SGDLS and YYNGEE. The CDR3 has 14 amino acids.

CDR3: CASSLSAGRENTIYF. The CDR3 coding sequence is TGTGCCAGCAGCTTATCGGCAGGCAGGGAAAACACCATATATTTT. This rearrangement joins TRBV7-6 to TRBJ1-3; D is perhaps TRBD1 (5 bases). Germline CDR1 reads SGHVS; CDR2 reads FNYEAQ. CDR3 length: 15 residues. Trimming pared 2 bases from V and 6 bases from J, leaving 14 bases between.

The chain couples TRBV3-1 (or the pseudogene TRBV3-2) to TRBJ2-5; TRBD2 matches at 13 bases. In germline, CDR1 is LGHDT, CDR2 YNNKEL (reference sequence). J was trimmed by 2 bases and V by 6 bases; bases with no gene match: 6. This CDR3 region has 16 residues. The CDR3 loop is CASRPGLAGVQETQYF. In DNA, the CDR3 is TGTGCCAGCAGACCCGGACTAGCGGGAGTACAAGAGACCCAGTACTTC.

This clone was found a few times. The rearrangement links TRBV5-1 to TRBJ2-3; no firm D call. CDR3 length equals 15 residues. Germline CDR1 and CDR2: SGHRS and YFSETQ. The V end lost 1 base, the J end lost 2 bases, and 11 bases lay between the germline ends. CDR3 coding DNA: TGCGCCAGCAGCTTGTCTGGAGCCGCCACAGATACGCAGTATTTT. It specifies CASSLSGAATDTQYF.

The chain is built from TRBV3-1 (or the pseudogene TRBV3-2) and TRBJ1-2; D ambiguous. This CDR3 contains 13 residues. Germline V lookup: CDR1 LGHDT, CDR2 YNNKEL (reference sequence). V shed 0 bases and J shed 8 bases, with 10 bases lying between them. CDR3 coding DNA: TGTGCCAGCAGCCAAGATATAAACCGGGGCTACACCTTC. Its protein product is CASSQDINRGYTF.

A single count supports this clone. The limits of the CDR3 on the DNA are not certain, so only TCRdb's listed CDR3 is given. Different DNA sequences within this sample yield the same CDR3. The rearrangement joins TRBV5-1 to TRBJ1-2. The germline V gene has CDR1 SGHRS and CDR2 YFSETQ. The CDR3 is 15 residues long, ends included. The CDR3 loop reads CASSLVGGGIYGYTF.

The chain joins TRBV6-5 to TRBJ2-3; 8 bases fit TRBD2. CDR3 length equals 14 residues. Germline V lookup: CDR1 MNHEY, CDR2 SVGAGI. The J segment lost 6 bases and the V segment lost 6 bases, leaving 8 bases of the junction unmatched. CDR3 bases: TGTGCCAGCAGACAGGGTGAGCGGGGGGATACGCAGTATTTT. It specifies CASRQGERGDTQYF.

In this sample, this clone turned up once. The CDR3 here is CASSQLWGTGGFYEQYF. The CDR3 bases are TGCGCCAGCAGCCAACTCTGGGGGACAGGGGGCTTTTACGAGCAGTACTTC. The chain combines TRBV4-3 with TRBJ2-7; TRBD1 agrees at 12 bases. The germline CDR1 and CDR2 sequences are LGHNA and YSLEER. The V gene end was trimmed by 2 bases and the J gene end by 4 bases; junction bases not matched to a gene: 9. This CDR3 is 17 amino acids long.

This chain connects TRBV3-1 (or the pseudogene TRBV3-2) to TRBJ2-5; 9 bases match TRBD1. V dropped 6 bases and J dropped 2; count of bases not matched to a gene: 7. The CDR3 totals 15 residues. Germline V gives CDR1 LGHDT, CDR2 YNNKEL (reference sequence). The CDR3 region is CASRRTGVRQETQYF. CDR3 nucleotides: TGTGCCAGCAGGAGGACAGGGGTCCGACAAGAGACCCAGTACTTC.

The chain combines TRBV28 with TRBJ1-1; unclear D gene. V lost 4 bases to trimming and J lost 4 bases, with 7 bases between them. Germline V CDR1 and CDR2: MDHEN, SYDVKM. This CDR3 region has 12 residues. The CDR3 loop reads CASSYSLTEAFF. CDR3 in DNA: TGTGCCAGCAGTTATTCCCTCACTGAAGCTTTCTTT.

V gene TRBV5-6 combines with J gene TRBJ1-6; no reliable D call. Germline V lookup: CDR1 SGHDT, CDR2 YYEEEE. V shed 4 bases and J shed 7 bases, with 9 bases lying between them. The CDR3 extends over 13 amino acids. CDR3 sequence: CASSITLNSPLHF. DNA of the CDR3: TGTGCCAGCAGCATCACTTTAAATTCACCCCTCCACTTT. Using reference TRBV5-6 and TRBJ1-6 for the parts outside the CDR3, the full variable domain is DAGVTQSPTHLIKTRGQQVTLRCSPKSGHDTVSWYQQALGQGPQFIFQYYEEEERQRGNFPDRFSGHQFPNYSSELNVNALLLGDSALYLCASSITLNSPLHFGNGTRLTVT.

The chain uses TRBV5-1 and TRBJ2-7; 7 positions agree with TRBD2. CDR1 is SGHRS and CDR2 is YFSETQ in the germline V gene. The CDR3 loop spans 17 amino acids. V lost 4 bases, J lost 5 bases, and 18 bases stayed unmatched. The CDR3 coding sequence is TGCGCCAGCAGCACCGGTCGTGGACTAGGTGGAAATAACGAGCAGTACTTC. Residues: CASSTGRGLGGNNEQYF.

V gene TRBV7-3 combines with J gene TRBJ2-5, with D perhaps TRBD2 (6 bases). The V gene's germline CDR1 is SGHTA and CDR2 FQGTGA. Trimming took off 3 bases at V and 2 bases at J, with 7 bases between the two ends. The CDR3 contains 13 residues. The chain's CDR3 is CASSLGGQETQYF. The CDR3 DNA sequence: TGTGCCAGCAGCTTGGGGGGACAAGAGACCCAGTACTTC.

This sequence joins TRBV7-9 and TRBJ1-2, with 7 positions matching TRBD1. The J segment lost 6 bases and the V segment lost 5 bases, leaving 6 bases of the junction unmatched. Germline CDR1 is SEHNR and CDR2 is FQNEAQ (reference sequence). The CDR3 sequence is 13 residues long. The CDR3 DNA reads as TGTGCCAGCAGCCAAGGCAGGGGGGATGGCTACACCTTC. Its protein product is CASSQGRGDGYTF.

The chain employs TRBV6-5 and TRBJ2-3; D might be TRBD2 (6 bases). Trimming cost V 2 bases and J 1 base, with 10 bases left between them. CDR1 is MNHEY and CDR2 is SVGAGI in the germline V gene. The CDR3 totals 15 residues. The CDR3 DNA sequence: TGTGCCAGCAGTTACCGTGCGGGGCGCACAGATACGCAGTATTTT. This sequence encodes CASSYRAGRTDTQYF.

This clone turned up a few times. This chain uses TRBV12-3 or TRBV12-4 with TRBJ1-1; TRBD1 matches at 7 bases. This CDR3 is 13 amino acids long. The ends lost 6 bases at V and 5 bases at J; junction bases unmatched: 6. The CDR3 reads CASSPTGWTEAFF. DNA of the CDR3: TGTGCCAGCAGCCCGACAGGGTGGACTGAAGCTTTCTTT.

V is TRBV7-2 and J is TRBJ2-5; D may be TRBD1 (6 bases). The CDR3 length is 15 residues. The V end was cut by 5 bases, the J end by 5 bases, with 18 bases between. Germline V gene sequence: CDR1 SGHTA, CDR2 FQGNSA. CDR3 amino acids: CASSTKTGLRETQYF. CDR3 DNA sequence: TGTGCCAGCAGCACAAAAACAGGGTTAAGGGAGACCCAGTACTTC.

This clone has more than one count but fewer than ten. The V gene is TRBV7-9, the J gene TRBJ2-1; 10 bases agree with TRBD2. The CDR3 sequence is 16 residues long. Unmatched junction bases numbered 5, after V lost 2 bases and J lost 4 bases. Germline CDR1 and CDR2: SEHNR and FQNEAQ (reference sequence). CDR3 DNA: TGTGCCAGCAGCTTATTTGAACTAGCGGGATACAATGAGCAGTTCTTC. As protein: CASSLFELAGYNEQFF.

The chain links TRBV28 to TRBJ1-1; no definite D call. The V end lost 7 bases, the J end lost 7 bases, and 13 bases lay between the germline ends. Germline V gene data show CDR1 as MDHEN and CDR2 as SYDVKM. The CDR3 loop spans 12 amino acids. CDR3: CASTSLGSEAFF. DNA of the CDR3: TGTGCCAGCACCTCCCTGGGGAGTGAAGCTTTCTTT.

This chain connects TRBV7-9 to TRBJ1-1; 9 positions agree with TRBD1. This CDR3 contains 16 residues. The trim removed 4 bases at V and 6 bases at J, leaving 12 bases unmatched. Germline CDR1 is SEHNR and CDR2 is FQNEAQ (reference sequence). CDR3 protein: CASSSLGTGWFAEAFF. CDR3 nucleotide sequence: TGTGCCAGCAGCTCCCTAGGGACAGGGTGGTTCGCTGAAGCTTTCTTT.

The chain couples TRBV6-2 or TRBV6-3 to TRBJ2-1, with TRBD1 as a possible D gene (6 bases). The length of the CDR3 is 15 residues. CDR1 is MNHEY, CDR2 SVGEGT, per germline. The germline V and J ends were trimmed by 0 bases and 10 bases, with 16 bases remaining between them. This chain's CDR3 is CASSYSMGAGMEQFF. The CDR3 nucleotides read TGTGCCAGCAGTTACTCGATGGGGGCAGGGATGGAGCAGTTCTTC.

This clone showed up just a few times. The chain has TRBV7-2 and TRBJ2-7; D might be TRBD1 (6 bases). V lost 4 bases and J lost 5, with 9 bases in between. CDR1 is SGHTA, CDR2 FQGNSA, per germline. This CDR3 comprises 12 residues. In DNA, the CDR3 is TGTGCCAGCAGCTCACAGGGCAACGAGCAGTACTTC. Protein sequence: CASSSQGNEQYF. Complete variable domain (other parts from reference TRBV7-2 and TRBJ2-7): GAGVSQSPSNKVTEKGKDVELRCDPISGHTALYWYRQSLGQGLEFLIYFQGNSAPDKSGLPSDRFSAERTGGSVSTLTIQRTQQEDSAVYLCASSSQGNEQYFGPGTRLTVT.

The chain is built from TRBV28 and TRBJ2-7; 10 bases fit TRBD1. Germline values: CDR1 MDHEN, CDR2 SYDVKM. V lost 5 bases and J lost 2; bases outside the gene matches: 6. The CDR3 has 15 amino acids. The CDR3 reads CASSDFGTGAYEQYF. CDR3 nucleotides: TGTGCCAGCAGTGACTTCGGGACAGGGGCCTACGAGCAGTACTTC.

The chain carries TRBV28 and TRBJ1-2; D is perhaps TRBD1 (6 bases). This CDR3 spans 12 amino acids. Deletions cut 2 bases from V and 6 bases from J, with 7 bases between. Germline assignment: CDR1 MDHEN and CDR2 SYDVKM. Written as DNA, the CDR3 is TGTGCCAGCAGTTTAGCAGGGGATGGCTACACCTTC. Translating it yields CASSLAGDGYTF.

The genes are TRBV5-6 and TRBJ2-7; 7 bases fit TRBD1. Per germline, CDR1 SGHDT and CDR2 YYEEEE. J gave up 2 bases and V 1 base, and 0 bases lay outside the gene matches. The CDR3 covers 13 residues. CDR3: CASSLQGAYEQYF. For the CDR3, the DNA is TGTGCCAGCAGCTTGCAGGGGGCCTACGAGCAGTACTTC.

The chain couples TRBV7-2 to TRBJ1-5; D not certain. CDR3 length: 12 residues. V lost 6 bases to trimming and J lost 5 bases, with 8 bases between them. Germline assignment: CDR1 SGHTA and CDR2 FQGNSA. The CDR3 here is CASSPLDQPQHF. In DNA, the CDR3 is TGTGCCAGCAGTCCCTTAGATCAGCCCCAGCATTTT.

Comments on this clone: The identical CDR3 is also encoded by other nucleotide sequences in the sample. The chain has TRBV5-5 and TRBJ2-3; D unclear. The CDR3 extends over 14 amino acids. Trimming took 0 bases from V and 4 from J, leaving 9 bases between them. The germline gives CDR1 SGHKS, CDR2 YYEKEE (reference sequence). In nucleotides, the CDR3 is TGTGCCAGCAGCTTGGGGGCAGGCCCAGATACGCAGTATTTT. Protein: CASSLGAGPDTQYF.

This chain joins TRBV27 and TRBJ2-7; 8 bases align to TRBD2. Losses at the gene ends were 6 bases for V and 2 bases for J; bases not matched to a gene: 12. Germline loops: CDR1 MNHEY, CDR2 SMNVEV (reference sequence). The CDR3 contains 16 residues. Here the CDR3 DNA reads TGTGCCAGCAGACGCAGCGGGAGCCAATATACCTACGAGCAGTACTTC. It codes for CASRRSGSQYTYEQYF.

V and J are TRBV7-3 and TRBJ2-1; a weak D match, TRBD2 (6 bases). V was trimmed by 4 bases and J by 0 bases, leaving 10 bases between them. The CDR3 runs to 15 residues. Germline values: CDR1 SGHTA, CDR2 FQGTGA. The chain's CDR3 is CASSWDSHSYNEQFF. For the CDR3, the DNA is TGTGCCAGCAGCTGGGACTCGCACTCCTACAATGAGCAGTTCTTC.

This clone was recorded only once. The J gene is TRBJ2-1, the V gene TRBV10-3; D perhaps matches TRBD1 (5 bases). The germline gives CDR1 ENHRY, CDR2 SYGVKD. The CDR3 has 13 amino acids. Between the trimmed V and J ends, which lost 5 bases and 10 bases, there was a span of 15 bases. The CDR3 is CAISRIAGNEQFF. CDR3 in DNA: TGTGCCATCAGTAGGATCGCAGGGAACGAGCAGTTCTTC.